The clone carrying this T cell receptor (beta chain) was seen more than once but under ten times. Its antigen remains unidentified. These data are taken from a study of T cell repertoires in cytomegalovirus infection. Overall study: Public TCR beta signatures were indicative of both CMV infection and a matching HLA type.

Study conclusions and caveats: Frequencies of public TCR beta families were cumulated, and this identified carriers of CMV plus the relevant HLA. Clonotype analysis showed dominance of the ex vivo response by HLA-C-restricted CMV-specific TCR beta clonotypes.

The CDR3 sequence is 18 residues long. CDR1 is DFQATT and CDR2 is SNEGSKA in the germline V gene (reference sequence). V gave up 5 bases and J gave up 1 base, with 25 bases separating them. MiXCR was run by TCRdb on the reads, yielding one entry per CDR3 protein. Of roughly 720,000 distinct CDR3 sequences in the sample, 35% to 40% were seen once. The rearrangement uses TRBV20-1 and TRBJ2-3; TRBD2 is a possible D gene (6 bases). The sequencing input was PBMCs. This receptor was identified in a human donor in good health (CMV status not recorded). Some clones in this sample may be carry-over from other donors' samples. The CDR3 coding sequence is TGCAGTGCTCAAGACGTTTCGGGACTCAAGTTCCGCACAGATACGCAGTATTTT. Amino acids: CSAQDVSGLKFRTDTQYF.